The 12 T cell receptor beta chains given below trace back to one sample, sequenced in a study of control samples from healthy donors and cancer patients. Generated by immunoSEQ multiplex PCR, the TCRdb table keeps only in-frame clones and is missing some. The sample has about 51,000 clones, over 85% seen once. Sequencing was done on a sample of PBMCs. The receptors derive from a man in his forties with colorectal cancer.

Relative to its sample, this clone is medium-sized. V usage is TRBV6-5 and J usage is TRBJ1-1; D remains unclear. The CDR3 extends over 13 amino acids. Trimming left V 7 bases short and J 2 bases short, with 11 bases between. Germline V gives CDR1 MNHEY, CDR2 SVGAGI. The chain's CDR3 is CASTNTLNTEAFF. In DNA, the CDR3 is TGTGCCAGCACAAACACCCTAAACACTGAAGCTTTCTTT.

The V and J genes are TRBV24-1 and TRBJ1-1, with D unresolved. This CDR3 is built from 14 residues. Trimming cost V 7 bases and J 1 base, with 12 bases left between them. Germline CDR1 KGHDR, CDR2 SFDVKD. The CDR3 coding sequence is TGTGCCACCAGGGGCTTAGGAGAGAACACTGAAGCTTTCTTT. It encodes CATRGLGENTEAFF.

The chain is built from TRBV30 and TRBJ2-1, with 10 bases matching TRBD2. Looked up from germline, CDR1 is GTSNPN and CDR2 is SVGIG (reference sequence). This CDR3 is 14 amino acids long. Germline trimming cut 5 bases from V and 5 bases from J; bases unmatched to any gene: 6. In nucleotides, the CDR3 is TGTGCCTGGGCGGGACTAGCGAGCCACAATGAGCAGTTCTTC. Its protein product is CAWAGLASHNEQFF. The full variable domain, with the rest looked up from reference TRBV30 and TRBJ2-1, is SQTIHQWPATLVQPVGSPLSLECTVEGTSNPNLYWYRQAAGRGLQLLFYSVGIGQISSEVPQNLSASRPQDRQFILSSKKLLLSDSGFYLCAWAGLASHNEQFFGPGTRLTVL.

The chain carries TRBV5-1 and TRBJ1-1; D is perhaps TRBD1 (6 bases). CDR3 length: 13 amino acids. Trimming left V 0 bases short and J 7 bases short, with 10 bases between. The V gene's germline CDR1 is SGHRS and CDR2 YFSETQ. The CDR3 sequence: CASSLGRTDEAFF. CDR3 DNA sequence: TGCGCCAGCAGCTTGGGGAGGACAGATGAAGCTTTCTTT.

The CDR3 sequence: CASSQDGGRPNTEAFF. The CDR3, as DNA: TGCGCCAGCAGCCAAGATGGGGGCCGGCCGAACACTGAAGCTTTCTTT. The chain combines TRBV4-3 with TRBJ1-1; maybe TRBD1 (6 bases). V was trimmed by 0 bases and J by 1 base, leaving 12 bases between them. Germline CDR1 is LGHNA and CDR2 is YSLEER. The CDR3 has 16 amino acids.

This clone has just one count. The V and J genes are TRBV4-2 and TRBJ2-1; 11 bases map to TRBD1. Per the germline V gene, CDR1 is LGHNA and CDR2 is YNFKEQ. V lost 3 bases, J lost 3 bases, and 4 bases stayed unmatched. The length of the CDR3 is 16 residues. CDR3 in DNA: TGTGCCAGCAGCCAGCCCGGGACAGGGGGCTACAATGAGCAGTTCTTC. Amino acid sequence: CASSQPGTGGYNEQFF.

This sequence joins TRBV7-9 and TRBJ1-1; D is undetermined. V was shortened by 0 bases and J by 0 bases, with 8 bases between the two germline ends. Germline V gives CDR1 SEHNR, CDR2 FQNEAQ (reference sequence). This CDR3 contains 15 residues. Here the CDR3 reads CASSLAEGMNTEAFF. The CDR3 nucleotides are TGTGCCAGCAGCTTAGCGGAAGGGATGAACACTGAAGCTTTCTTT.

The V call is TRBV7-9, the J call TRBJ1-5; D gene unclear. The CDR3 has 16 amino acids. Trimming removed 2 bases at V and 2 bases at J, with 13 bases between. Per the germline V gene, CDR1 is SEHNR and CDR2 is FQNEAQ (reference sequence). The CDR3 loop reads CASSLTGTRGNQPQHF. The CDR3 DNA is TGTGCCAGCAGCTTAACTGGCACGAGGGGCAATCAGCCCCAGCATTTT. Variable domain in full (rest from reference TRBV7-9 and TRBJ1-5): DTGVSQNPRHKITKRGQNVTFRCDPISEHNRLYWYRQTLGQGPEFLTYFQNEAQLEKSRLLSDRFSAERPKGSFSTLEIQRTEQGDSAMYLCASSLTGTRGNQPQHFGDGTRLSIL.

The chain uses TRBV28 and TRBJ1-2, with a tentative D call TRBD1 (6 bases). Germline V gives CDR1 MDHEN, CDR2 SYDVKM. The CDR3 is 16 residues long. V was clipped by 4 bases and J by 3 bases, with 18 bases between them. DNA for the CDR3: TGTGCCAGCAGTTGGGGAGCGAGGGGGTCTTACTATGGCTACACCTTC. It translates to CASSWGARGSYYGYTF.

This rearrangement joins TRBV7-8 to TRBJ2-3; D may match TRBD1 or TRBD2 (5 bases each). Germline values: CDR1 SGHVS, CDR2 FQNEAQ. The CDR3 is made up of 15 amino acids. The V end was cut by 1 base, the J end by 2 bases, with 10 bases between. The CDR3 sequence is CASSLVGTDTDTQYF. CDR3 nucleotide sequence: TGTGCCAGCAGCTTAGTCGGGACGGACACAGATACGCAGTATTTT. The variable domain in full, completed from reference TRBV7-8 and TRBJ2-3, reads GAGVSQSPRYKVAKRGQDVALRCDPISGHVSLFWYQQALGQGPEFLTYFQNEAQLDKSGLPSDRFFAERPEGSVSTLKIQRTQQEDSAVYLCASSLVGTDTDTQYFGPGTRLTVL.

This clone has just one count. The rearrangement links TRBV7-2 to TRBJ1-1, with D maybe TRBD1 (5 bases). Germline lookup yields CDR1 SGHTA and CDR2 FQGNSA. Trimming pared 5 bases from V and 1 base from J, leaving 14 bases between. The CDR3 runs to 15 residues. CDR3 nucleotide sequence: TGTGCCAGCAGCGACCATCCAGGGAGGAACACTGAAGCTTTCTTT. Its translation: CASSDHPGRNTEAFF.

A single count supports this clone. This chain's CDR3 is CSARQTLSYEQYF. CDR3 nucleotide sequence: TGCAGCGCCCGACAAACACTCTCCTACGAGCAGTACTTC. The chain recombines TRBV29-1 with TRBJ2-7; D gene ambiguous. The CDR3 runs to 13 residues. Trimming removed 7 bases from V and 0 bases from J, with 13 bases in between. Germline V gene lookup returns CDR1 SQVTM and CDR2 ANQGSEA.